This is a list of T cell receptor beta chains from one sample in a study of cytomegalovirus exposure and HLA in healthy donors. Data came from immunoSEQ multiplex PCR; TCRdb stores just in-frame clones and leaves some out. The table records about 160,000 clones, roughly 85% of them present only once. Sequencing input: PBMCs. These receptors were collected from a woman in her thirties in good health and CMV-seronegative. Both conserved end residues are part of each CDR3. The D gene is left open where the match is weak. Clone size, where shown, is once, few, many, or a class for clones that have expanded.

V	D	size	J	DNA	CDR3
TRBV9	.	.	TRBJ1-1	TGTGCCAGCGCGGCGGTGGGGCGCGTTACGGAAGCTTTCTTT	CASAAVGRVTEAFF
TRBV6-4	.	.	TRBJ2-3	TGTGCCAGCAGTGTAGGCGGGGGCACAGATACGCAGTATTTT	CASSVGGGTDTQYF
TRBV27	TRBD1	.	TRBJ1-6	TGTGCCAGCAGTTTATACCGCTCCGGGACAGGTAGTTCACCCCTCCACTTT	CASSLYRSGTGSSPLHF
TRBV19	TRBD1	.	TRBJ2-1	TGTGCCAGTAGTATAGGGGGACAGGGGAATGAGCAGTTCTTC	CASSIGGQGNEQFF
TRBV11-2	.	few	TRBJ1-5	TGTGCCAGCAATCAGGGTCCAAATCAGCCCCAGCATTTT	CASNQGPNQPQHF
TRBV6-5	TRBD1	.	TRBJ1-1	TGTGCCAGCAGGACGGGACAGTTGAACACTGAAGCTTTCTTT	CASRTGQLNTEAFF
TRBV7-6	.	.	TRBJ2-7	TGTGCCAGCAGCTCGCGAGTCCCCCCCTACGAGCAGTACTTC	CASSSRVPPYEQYF
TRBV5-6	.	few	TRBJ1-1	TGTGCCAGCAGCTCGGCCGGCAGGATGAACACTGAAGCTTTCTTT	CASSSAGRMNTEAFF
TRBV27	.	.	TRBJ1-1	TGTGCCAGCATCCCAGGGCCCCCGAACACTGAAGCTTTCTTT	CASIPGPPNTEAFF
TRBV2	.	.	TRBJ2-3	TGTGCCAGCAGTGGTCAAGGACTAAGCACAGATACGCAGTATTTT	CASSGQGLSTDTQYF
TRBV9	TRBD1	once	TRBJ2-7	TGTGCCAGCAGCGTAGAGTGGGACAGGGGGTATGAGCAGTACTTC	CASSVEWDRGYEQYF
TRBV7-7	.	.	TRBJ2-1	TGTGCCAGCAGCTCCTATCCTCGGGGGGCCGGATCCGGTGAGCAGTTCTTC	CASSSYPRGAGSGEQFF
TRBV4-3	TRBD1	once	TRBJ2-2	TGCGCCAGCAGCCTTAACTCCCCCAGGGGGCAAATTGAGACCGGGGAGCTGTTTTTT	CASSLNSPRGQIETGELFF
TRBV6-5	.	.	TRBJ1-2	TGTGCCAGCAGTTACTCGGGAGCTCCTAACTATGGCTACACCTTC	CASSYSGAPNYGYTF
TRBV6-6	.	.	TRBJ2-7	TGTGCCAGCAGTTACTCGACAGTCTCCCTACAAGAGCAGTACTTC	CASSYSTVSLQEQYF